This TCR beta chain was sequenced during a study of T cell responses to AZD1222 COVID-19 vaccine. As to this clone: Its antigen remains unknown.

Broader study findings: Vaccine-associated CD4 TCRs ranged over spike, dominating at 160-218 and 743-854. A mostly white British donor set with more females was recruited, and clonal diversity was possibly underestimated. Nearly half of spike-specific TCRs reportedly go after variant regions that carry no mutations. Repertoire sampling was restricted to post-peak T cell response timepoints.

TCRdb's table, derived via immunoSEQ multiplex PCR, lists solely in-frame clones and lacks some. The data hold about 97,000 clones, with around 89% observed a single time. There are 16 residues in the CDR3. Between the trimmed V and J ends, which lost 4 bases and 6 bases, there was a span of 19 bases. The germline V gene has CDR1 LGHDT and CDR2 YNNKEL (reference sequence). Specimen: peripheral blood, collected on day 0 of AZD1222 vaccination. The source of this sequence is an adult in good health. V usage is TRBV3-1 (or the pseudogene TRBV3-2) and J usage is TRBJ2-4; D gene ambiguous. CDR3 residues: CASSLSPGYPRNIQYF. CDR3 DNA: TGTGCCAGCAGCCTCAGCCCCGGGTATCCAAGAAACATTCAGTACTTC.